This T cell receptor (beta chain) was captured in a study of blood T cell repertoires in COVID-19. Study context: Some COVID-19 samples were acute and others convalescent; all came from the United States, Italy and Spain. In each case, the material was cDNA or gDNA derived from T cells, B-cell-depleted T cells, or PBMCs.

From germline, CDR1 is LNHNV and CDR2 YYDKDF (reference sequence). V lost 3 bases to trimming and J lost 1 base, with 15 bases between them. The CDR3 extends over 16 amino acids. This table comes from immunoSEQ multiplex PCR, and its TCRdb copy is limited to in-frame clones, with some not included. Of about 250,000 clones listed, 87% are singletons. All enrollees were about 18 to 89 years old and from fewer than 30 US areas. The TCR comes from a woman aged 30 to 39 with acute COVID-19. The V call is TRBV15, the J call TRBJ2-5; TRBD1 is a possible D gene (6 bases). The sequencing input was PBMCs or T cells enriched from blood (not recorded which). DNA of the CDR3: TGTGCCACCAGCAGCCAAACAGGGTACCCCCAAGAGACCCAGTACTTC. Encoded protein: CATSSQTGYPQETQYF.